The rows below give T cell receptor beta chains drawn from one sample of a study of Tregs in tolerant kidney transplant recipients. TCRdb's copy holds only in-frame clones and misses some; the assay was immunoSEQ multiplex PCR. This repertoire shows more than 70,000 clones, 91% found once; its top ten account for around 1.4%. The input for sequencing was CD4+ T cells from blood (PBMCs), taken 24 months after the transplant. The receptors here all came from a human patient who received a combined kidney and bone marrow transplant. Some of the T cells may derive from the graft donor. Each CDR3 is given with its conserved first and last residue. Each record gives: clone size, J gene, D gene, V gene, CDR3 DNA, CDR3 protein. The D gene is left open where the match is weak. For some rows the clone size is stated as once, few or many, or as a class when expanded; others skip it.

>few|TRBJ1-3|.|TRBV28
TGTGCCAGCAGCCATCCGACAGGATCCCCCTCTGGAAACACCATATATTTT
CASSHPTGSPSGNTIYF
>.|TRBJ1-1|.|TRBV7-1
TGTGCCAGCAGCCCCCGCCAGGCTTACACTGAAGCTTTCTTT
CASSPRQAYTEAFF
>.|TRBJ2-7|TRBD1|TRBV28
TGTGCCAGCAGGAGTTTCGGACAGGGAACTTTTTACGAGCAGTACTTC
CASRSFGQGTFYEQYF
>.|TRBJ2-7|.|TRBV5-6
TGTGCCAGCAGCTTGGCCCCCCAGGCTCAGTACGAGCAGTACTTC
CASSLAPQAQYEQYF
>.|TRBJ2-6|.|TRBV7-3
TGTGCCAGCAGCGTCACATCTGGGGCCAACGTCCTGACTTTC
CASSVTSGANVLTF
>few|TRBJ1-2|.|TRBV4-2
TGTGCCAGCAGCCAAGCCGGCACCGGGTATGGCTACACCTTC
CASSQAGTGYGYTF
>.|TRBJ2-5|.|TRBV7-9
TGTGCCAGCAGCTTAAGGGCTAGAGGGGAGACCCAGTACTTC
CASSLRARGETQYF
>.|TRBJ2-7|.|TRBV7-9
TGTGCCAGCAGCTCCTTACTCTACGAGCAGTACTTC
CASSSLLYEQYF
>.|TRBJ2-2|.|TRBV9
TGTGCCAGCAGCACCCGGGGGAGTGGAAACACCGGGGAGCTGTTTTTT
CASSTRGSGNTGELFF
>.|TRBJ2-3|.|TRBV4-1
TGCGCCAGCAGCCCCACAGGGAGCACAGATACGCAGTATTTT
CASSPTGSTDTQYF
>.|TRBJ2-1|TRBD2|TRBV11-3
TGTGCCAGCAGCAACGGGGAGCTAGCGGGAGGGTTGCAGTTCTTC
CASSNGELAGGLQFF
>once|TRBJ2-7|TRBD2|TRBV7-2
TGTGCCAGCAGTCCCTTGGGAGGGACTTCCTACGAGCAGTACTTC
CASSPLGGTSYEQYF
>few|TRBJ2-5|TRBD2|TRBV5-6
TGTGCCAGCAGCTTGCGCGGTCGACTAGCGGCCGGTGTGGCCCAGTACTTC
CASSLRGRLAAGVAQYF
>.|TRBJ1-4|.|TRBV4-1
TGCGCCAGCAGCCAAGAGGGAGGCACAGGCACACTACTACGCGCTGAAAAACTGTTTTTT
CASSQEGGTGTLLRAEKLFF
>.|TRBJ2-5|.|TRBV2
TGTGCCAGCAGTACGACAGCGTACCAAGAGACCCAGTACTTC
CASSTTAYQETQYF
>.|TRBJ2-1|TRBD2|TRBV18
TGTGCCAGCTCACCACCGGTGAGCGGGGGACTAAGTTACAATGAGCAGTTCTTC
CASSPPVSGGLSYNEQFF
>.|TRBJ1-2|TRBD1|TRBV5-6
TGTGCCAGCAGCGGAAAACGACAGGGATACTATGGCTACACCTTC
CASSGKRQGYYGYTF
>.|TRBJ2-3|TRBD2|TRBV5-1
TGCGCCAGCAGCTTGCGTCTAGCGGGGGGCCTACCCCGCGGCACAGATACGCAGTATTTT
CASSLRLAGGLPRGTDTQYF
>.|TRBJ2-7|.|TRBV28
TGTGCCAGCAACCAACAGGGAGATCTCTACGAGCAGTACTTC
CASNQQGDLYEQYF
>.|TRBJ2-5|TRBD1|TRBV7-8
TGTGCCAGCAGCTTAGGGCCGGCCGACAGGGGGCGTCGGGCCGTAAAGACCCAGTACTTC
CASSLGPADRGRRAVKTQYF
>.|TRBJ2-3|.|TRBV29-1
TGCAGCGTTGAAGATTTACTAACTAGCACAGATACGCAGTATTTT
CSVEDLLTSTDTQYF
>.|TRBJ2-5|.|TRBV18
TGTGCCAGCTCACCTGAAGGGGTGACCCAGTACTTC
CASSPEGVTQYF
>.|TRBJ1-4|.|TRBV4-2
TGTGCCAGCAGCCAACAGGGACTCCGGAGGAATGAAAAACTGTTTTTT
CASSQQGLRRNEKLFF
>.|TRBJ2-7|.|TRBV11-3
TGTGCCAGCAGCTTAGGGGGACTGGCCTCCTACGAGCAGTACTTC
CASSLGGLASYEQYF
>.|TRBJ2-7|.|TRBV7-9
TGTGCCAGCAGCGCGACCTACGAGCAGTACTTC
CASSATYEQYF
>.|TRBJ2-7|TRBD1|TRBV7-9
TGTGCCAGCAGCCCCGGACAGGGCACCCCTAGCGAGCAGTACTTC
CASSPGQGTPSEQYF
>.|TRBJ1-2|TRBD1|TRBV5-4
TGTGCCAGCAGCTTCTCGGACAGGGGGCTTCGGGGCTACACCTTC
CASSFSDRGLRGYTF
>.|TRBJ1-1|.|TRBV19
TGTGCCAGTAGTATAGATCAGGTGGAGGACACTGAAGCTTTCTTT
CASSIDQVEDTEAFF
>once|TRBJ2-1|TRBD1|TRBV2
TGTGCCAGCATCCACGCCCCCAACAGGGGGAGGTTGAATGAGCAGTTCTTC
CASIHAPNRGRLNEQFF
>.|TRBJ2-5|.|TRBV7-3
TGTGCCAGCAGCTTATTCGGGACTTTTGAAGAGACCCAGTACTTC
CASSLFGTFEETQYF
>.|TRBJ2-1|.|TRBV9
TGTGCCAGCAGCCCCAGAACCGCCTTTTACAATGAGCAGTTCTTC
CASSPRTAFYNEQFF
>.|TRBJ1-6|.|TRBV15
TGTGCCACCAGCACCACCGGACAGAATTCCCCCCTCCACTTT
CATSTTGQNSPLHF
>.|TRBJ2-7|.|TRBV18
TGTGCCAGCTCACCAGCGGGACCTACGAACGCCTACGAGCAGTACTTC
CASSPAGPTNAYEQYF
>.|TRBJ2-1|.|TRBV4-1
TGCGCCAGCAGCCAAGACCGGACTACGAACAATGAGCAGTTCTTC
CASSQDRTTNNEQFF
>.|TRBJ2-1|.|TRBV7-2
TGTGCCAGCAGCTTAGCGGCATACAATGAGCAGTTCTTC
CASSLAAYNEQFF
>.|TRBJ1-5|TRBD1|TRBV6-1
TGTGCCAGCAGTGAACAACCGGGACAGGGGGCAGTTCAGCCCCAGCATTTT
CASSEQPGQGAVQPQHF
>.|TRBJ2-4|.|TRBV11-3
TGTGCCAGCAGCTTGGAGGTGGGACATAGAGCCAAAAACATTCAGTACTTC
CASSLEVGHRAKNIQYF
>.|TRBJ2-7|.|TRBV7-2
TGTGCCAGCAGCTTAGTTCCAGGGCAGACCTACGAGCAGTACTTC
CASSLVPGQTYEQYF